The TCR beta chain under discussion was sequenced for a study of blood T cell repertoires in COVID-19 (TCRdb year 2020). About the full investigation: The collaborator samples originated in the United States, Italy and Spain and spanned the acute and convalescent phases of COVID-19. Samples were obtained from the ongoing ImmuneRACE study (first 160 participants) and from approximately 1,200 subjects provided by 6 global collaborators. The prospective study material was composed of cDNA or gDNA derived from T cells, B-cell-depleted T cells, or PBMCs. Sample metadata almost always included a de-identified subject ID, COVID-19 status, age in years and sex. Subjects who had been exposed to COVID-19, were actively infected with it, or had recovered from it provided the deeply sampled blood TCRbeta repertoires that made up the dataset. A freely available public database, intended as a resource for researchers studying the immune response to SARS-CoV-2, is where the repertoires were released. Where available, HLA class I and class II types were obtained from metadata supplied by the sample provider rather than from assay-based typing.

CDR1 and CDR2 are drawn from the germline V gene (reference sequence): LGHDT, YNNKEL. The CDR3 sequence holds 14 residues, the cysteine and phenylalanine included. The read is trimmed to its CDR3 DNA, 42 bases read in frame from base 1. Trimming at the junction amounts to 0 bases on V and 13 bases on J, and the germline ends lie 16 bases apart. TCRbeta CDR3 regions were amplified from genomic DNA using the immunoSEQ Assay, a bias-controlled multiplex PCR. For the original study's pipeline: Nucleated cell counts per sample were estimated from amplification of reference gene primers within the assay. To quantify the absolute abundance of each unique TCRbeta CDR3 rearrangement, sequence reads were collapsed and filtered. For each sample, productive Simpson clonality was calculated as the square root of Simpson's diversity index over productive rearrangements. Drawn from immuneACCESS, this table holds only the in-frame rearrangements with V and J called that TCRdb kept. Clones are partly lost; checked studies trace under half to an unresolved V gene and leave the rest unexplained. D and trimming come from the DNA, and the V and J calls and clone size come from that table. The sample table records roughly 220,000 clones; about 88% of these occur just once. The top ten constitute more than 8.5% of the sample.

Paper-wide results and their limitations: Clinical and demographic metadata were provided uncurated, with the amount varying by source and participant.

In the case of this clone: The target of this receptor is not known. There are no base qualities to consult, and no much larger clone falls within one base.

At one collaborating source in Seattle, patients were enrolled during active infection and were followed longitudinally through the course of disease. Collaborating institutions collected whole blood in K2EDTA tubes following their own protocols. For TCRbeta analysis, collaborator samples were shipped as frozen whole blood, as isolated PBMCs, or as DNA extracted from either sample type. Recombination linked TRBV3-1 (or the pseudogene TRBV3-2) to TRBJ2-1; the D region possibly corresponds to TRBD1 (6 bases align). The TCR was taken from a woman aged 45-60 years with COVID-19, enrolled during active disease. Sequencing was carried out using peripheral blood. The base sequence is TGTGCCAGCAGCCAAGATAGGGGGTATGGGGCTCAGTTCTTC. This translates into CASSQDRGYGAQFF.